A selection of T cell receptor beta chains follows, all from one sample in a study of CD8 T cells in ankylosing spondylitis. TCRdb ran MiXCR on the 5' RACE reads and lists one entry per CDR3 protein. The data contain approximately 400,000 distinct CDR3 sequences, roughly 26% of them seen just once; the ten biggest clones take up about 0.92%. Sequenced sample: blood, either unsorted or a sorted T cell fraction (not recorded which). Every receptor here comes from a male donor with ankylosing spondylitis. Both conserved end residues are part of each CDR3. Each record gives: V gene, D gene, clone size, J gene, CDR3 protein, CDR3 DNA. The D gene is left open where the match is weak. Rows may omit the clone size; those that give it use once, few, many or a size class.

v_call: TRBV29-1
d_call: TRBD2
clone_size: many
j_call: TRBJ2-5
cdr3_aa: CSVRLAGGVRAQYF
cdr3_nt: TGCAGCGTAAGACTAGCGGGAGGGGTGAGGGCCCAGTACTTC

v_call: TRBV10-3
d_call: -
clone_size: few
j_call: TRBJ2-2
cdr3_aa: CAISESGGGTNTGELFF
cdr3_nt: TGTGCCATCAGTGAGTCAGGGGGCGGGACGAACACCGGGGAGCTGTTTTTT

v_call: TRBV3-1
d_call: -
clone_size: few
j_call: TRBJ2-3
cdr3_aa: CASSQSSDTQYF
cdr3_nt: TGTGCCAGCAGCCAGAGTTCCGATACGCAGTATTTT

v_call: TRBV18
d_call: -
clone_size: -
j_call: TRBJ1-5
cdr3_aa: CASSPAGTNQPQHF
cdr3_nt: TGTGCCAGCTCACCGGCTGGGACAAATCAGCCCCAGCATTTT

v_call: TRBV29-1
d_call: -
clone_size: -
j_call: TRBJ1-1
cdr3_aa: CSVDSTGRTEAFF
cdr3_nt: TGCAGCGTCGACTCTACAGGGCGAACTGAAGCTTTCTTT

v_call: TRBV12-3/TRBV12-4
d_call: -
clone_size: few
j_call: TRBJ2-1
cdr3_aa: CASSLIWGEQFF
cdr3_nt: TGTGCCAGCAGTTTAATTTGGGGTGAGCAGTTCTTC

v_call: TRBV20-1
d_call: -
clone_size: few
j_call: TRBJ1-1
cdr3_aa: CSASWGNRAEAFF
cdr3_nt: TGCAGTGCTAGTTGGGGGAATCGGGCTGAAGCTTTCTTT

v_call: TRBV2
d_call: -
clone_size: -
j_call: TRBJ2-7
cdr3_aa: CASSTHEQYF
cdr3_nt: TGTGCCAGCAGTACCCACGAGCAGTACTTC

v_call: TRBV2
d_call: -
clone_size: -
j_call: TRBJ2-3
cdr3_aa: CASSQLAPTDTQYF
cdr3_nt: TGTGCCAGCAGCCAACTAGCCCCCACAGATACGCAGTATTTT

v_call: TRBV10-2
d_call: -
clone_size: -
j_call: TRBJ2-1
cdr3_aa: CASSQRALGNEQFF
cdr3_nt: TGCGCCAGCAGCCAGAGAGCCCTTGGCAATGAGCAGTTCTTC

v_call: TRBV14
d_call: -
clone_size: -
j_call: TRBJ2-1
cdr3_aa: CASSQDPSYPGEQFF
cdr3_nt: TGTGCCAGCAGCCAAGATCCGTCCTACCCCGGTGAGCAGTTCTTC

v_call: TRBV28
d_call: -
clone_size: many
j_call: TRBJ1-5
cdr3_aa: CASSLDSPSSNQPQHF
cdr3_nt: TGTGCCAGCAGTTTAGACAGTCCCTCTAGCAATCAGCCCCAGCATTTT

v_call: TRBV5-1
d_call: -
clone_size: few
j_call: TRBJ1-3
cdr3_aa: CASSLEQGATGNTIYF
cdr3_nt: TGCGCCAGCAGCTTGGAACAGGGAGCTACTGGAAACACCATATATTTT

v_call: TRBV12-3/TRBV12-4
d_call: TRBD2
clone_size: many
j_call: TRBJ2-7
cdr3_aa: CASSLYGGSSYEQYF
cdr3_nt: TGTGCCAGCAGTTTATACGGCGGGAGTTCGTACGAGCAGTACTTC

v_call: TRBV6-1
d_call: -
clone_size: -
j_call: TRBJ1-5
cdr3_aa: CASSELLGGNQPQHF
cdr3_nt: TGTGCCAGCAGTGAATTATTAGGGGGCAATCAGCCCCAGCATTTT

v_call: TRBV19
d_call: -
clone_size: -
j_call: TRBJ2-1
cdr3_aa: CASRRLASYNEQFF
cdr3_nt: TGTGCCAGTAGACGCCTCGCCTCCTACAATGAGCAGTTCTTC

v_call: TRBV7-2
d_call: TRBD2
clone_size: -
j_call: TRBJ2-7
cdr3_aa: CASSLAGGPDEQYF
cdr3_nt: TGTGCCAGCAGCTTGGCGGGAGGGCCGGACGAGCAGTACTTC

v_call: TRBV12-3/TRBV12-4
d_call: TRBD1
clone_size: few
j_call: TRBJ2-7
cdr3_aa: CASSRGQGVNYEQYF
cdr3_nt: TGTGCCAGCAGCCGGGGACAGGGGGTTAACTACGAGCAGTACTTC

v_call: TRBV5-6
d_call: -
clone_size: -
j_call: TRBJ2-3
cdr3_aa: CASSLDGGISTDTQYF
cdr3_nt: TGTGCCAGCAGCTTGGACGGCGGAATTAGCACAGATACGCAGTATTTT

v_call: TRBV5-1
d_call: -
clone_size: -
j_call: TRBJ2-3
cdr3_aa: CASSLDTADTQYF
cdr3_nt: TGCGCCAGCAGCTTGGATACAGCAGATACGCAGTATTTT

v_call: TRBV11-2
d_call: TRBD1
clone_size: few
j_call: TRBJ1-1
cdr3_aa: CASSLNSGGGGAFF
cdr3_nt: TGTGCCAGCAGTCTTAACTCAGGGGGCGGGGGAGCTTTCTTT

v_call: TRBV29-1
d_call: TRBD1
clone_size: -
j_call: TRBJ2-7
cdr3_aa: CSVAETGAYEQYF
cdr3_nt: TGCAGCGTTGCGGAGACAGGGGCCTACGAGCAGTACTTC

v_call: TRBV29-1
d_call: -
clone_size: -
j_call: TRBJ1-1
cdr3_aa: CSVEGSGPGTEAFF
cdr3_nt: TGCAGCGTTGAAGGTTCAGGGCCGGGGACTGAAGCTTTCTTT

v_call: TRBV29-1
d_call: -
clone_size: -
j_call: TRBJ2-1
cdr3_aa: CSVDGGFTYNEQFF
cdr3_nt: TGCAGCGTTGACGGGGGCTTTACCTACAATGAGCAGTTCTTC

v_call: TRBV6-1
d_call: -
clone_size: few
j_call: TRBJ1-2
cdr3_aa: CASSGRAANYGYTF
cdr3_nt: TGTGCCAGCAGTGGCCGGGCAGCTAACTATGGCTACACCTTC

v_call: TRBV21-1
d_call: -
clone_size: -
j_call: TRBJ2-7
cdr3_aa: CASSKEGRYEQYF
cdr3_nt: TGTGCCAGCAGCAAAGAGGGACGGTACGAGCAGTACTTC

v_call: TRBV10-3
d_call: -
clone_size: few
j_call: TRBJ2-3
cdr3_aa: CAIIPGNQPNTQYF
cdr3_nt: TGTGCCATCATCCCGGGAAACCAACCAAATACGCAGTATTTT

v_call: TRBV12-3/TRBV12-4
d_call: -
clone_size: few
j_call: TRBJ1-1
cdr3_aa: CASSLGGSGNTEAFF
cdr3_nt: TGTGCCAGCAGTTTAGGTGGCAGCGGGAACACTGAAGCTTTCTTT

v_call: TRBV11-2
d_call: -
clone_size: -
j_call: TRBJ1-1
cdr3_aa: CASSLIGTVNTEAFF
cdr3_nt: TGTGCCAGCAGCTTAATAGGCACCGTGAACACTGAAGCTTTCTTT

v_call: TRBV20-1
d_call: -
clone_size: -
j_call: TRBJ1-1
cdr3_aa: CSATQGLDTEAFF
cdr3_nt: TGCAGTGCTACTCAAGGGTTGGACACTGAAGCTTTCTTT

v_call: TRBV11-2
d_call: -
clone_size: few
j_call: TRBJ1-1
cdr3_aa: CASSLEIGVDVRRRNTEAFF
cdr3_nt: TGTGCCAGCAGCTTAGAAATAGGCGTGGACGTCCGACGGAGGAACACTGAAGCTTTCTTT

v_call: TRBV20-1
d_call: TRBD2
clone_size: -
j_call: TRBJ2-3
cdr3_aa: CSASDPSGRYSTDTQYF
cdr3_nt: TGCAGTGCTAGTGATCCTAGCGGGAGGTATTCCACAGATACGCAGTATTTT

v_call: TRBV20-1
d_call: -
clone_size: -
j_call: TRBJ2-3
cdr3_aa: CSARPGLSTDTQYF
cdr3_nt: TGCAGTGCTAGGCCGGGACTGAGCACAGATACGCAGTATTTT

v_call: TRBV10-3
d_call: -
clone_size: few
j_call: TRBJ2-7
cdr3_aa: CAISESAPGSYEQYF
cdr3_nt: TGTGCCATCAGTGAGTCGGCCCCAGGGAGCTACGAGCAGTACTTC

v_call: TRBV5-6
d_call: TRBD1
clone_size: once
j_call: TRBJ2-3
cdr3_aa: CASSWGQGYEDTQYF
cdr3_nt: TGTGCCAGCAGCTGGGGACAGGGGTATGAAGATACGCAGTATTTT

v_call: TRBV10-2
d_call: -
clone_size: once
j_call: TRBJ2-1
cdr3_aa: CASSESLGRPYNEQFF
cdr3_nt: TGCGCCAGCAGTGAGTCCCTCGGCAGGCCCTACAATGAGCAGTTCTTC

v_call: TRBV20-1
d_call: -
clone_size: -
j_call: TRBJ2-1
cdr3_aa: CSAPDYNEQFF
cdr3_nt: TGCAGTGCCCCCGATTACAATGAGCAGTTCTTC

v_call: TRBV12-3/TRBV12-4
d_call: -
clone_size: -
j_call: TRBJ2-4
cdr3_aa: CASSPTGAVAKNIQYF
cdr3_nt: TGTGCCAGCAGCCCCACGGGGGCGGTGGCCAAAAACATTCAGTACTTC

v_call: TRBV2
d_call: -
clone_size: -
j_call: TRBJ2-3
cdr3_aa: CASRVASGTDTQYF
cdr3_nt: TGTGCCAGCAGGGTGGCTAGCGGCACAGATACGCAGTATTTT

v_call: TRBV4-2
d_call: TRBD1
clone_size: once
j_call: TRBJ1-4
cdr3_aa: CASSQVGTGGVGTNENLFF
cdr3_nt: TGTGCCAGCAGCCAAGTCGGGACAGGGGGCGTAGGCACTAATGAAAACCTGTTTTTT

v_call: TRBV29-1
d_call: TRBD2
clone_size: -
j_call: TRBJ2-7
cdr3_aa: CSVAPTSGREQYF
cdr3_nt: TGCAGCGTCGCGCCGACTAGCGGGCGCGAGCAGTACTTC

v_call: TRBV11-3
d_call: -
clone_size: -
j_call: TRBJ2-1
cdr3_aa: CASSSQVNSYNEQFF
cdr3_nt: TGTGCCAGCAGCTCCCAGGTGAACTCCTACAATGAGCAGTTCTTC

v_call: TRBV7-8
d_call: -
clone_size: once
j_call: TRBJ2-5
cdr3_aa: CASSSTQGRLQETQYF
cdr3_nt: TGTGCCAGCAGCTCTACACAAGGGAGGCTACAAGAGACCCAGTACTTC

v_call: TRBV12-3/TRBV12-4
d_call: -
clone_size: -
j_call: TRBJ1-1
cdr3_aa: CASSLDAGANTEAFF
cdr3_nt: TGTGCCAGCAGTTTAGACGCAGGAGCAAACACTGAAGCTTTCTTT

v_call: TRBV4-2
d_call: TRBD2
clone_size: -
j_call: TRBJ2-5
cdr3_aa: CASNQGLAGEAPETQYF
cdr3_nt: TGTGCCAGCAACCAAGGACTAGCGGGAGAGGCGCCCGAGACCCAGTACTTC

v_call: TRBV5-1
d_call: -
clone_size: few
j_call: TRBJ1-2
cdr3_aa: CASSLGQGINRGYTF
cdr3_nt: TGCGCCAGCAGCTTAGGGCAGGGGATCAATCGAGGCTACACCTTC

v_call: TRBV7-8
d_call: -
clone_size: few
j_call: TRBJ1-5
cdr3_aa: CASSGMGQGKDQPQHF
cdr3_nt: TGTGCCAGCAGCGGAATGGGGCAGGGGAAGGATCAGCCCCAGCATTTT

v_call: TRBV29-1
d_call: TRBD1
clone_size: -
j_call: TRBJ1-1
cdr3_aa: CSGARGQGYENTEAFF
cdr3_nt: TGCAGCGGGGCGAGGGGGCAAGGGTATGAGAACACTGAAGCTTTCTTT